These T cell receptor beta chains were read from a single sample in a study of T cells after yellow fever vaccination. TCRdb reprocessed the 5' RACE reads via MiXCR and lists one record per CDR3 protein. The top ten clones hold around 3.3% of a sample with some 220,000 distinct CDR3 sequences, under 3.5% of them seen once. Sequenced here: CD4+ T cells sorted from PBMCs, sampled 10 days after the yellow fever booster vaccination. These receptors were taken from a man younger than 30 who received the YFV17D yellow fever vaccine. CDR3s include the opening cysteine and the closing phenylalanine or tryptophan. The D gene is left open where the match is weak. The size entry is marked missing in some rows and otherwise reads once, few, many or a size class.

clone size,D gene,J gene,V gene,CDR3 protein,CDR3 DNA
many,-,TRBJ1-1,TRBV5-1,CASSLEGVSEAFF,TGCGCCAGCAGCTTGGAAGGGGTCTCTGAAGCTTTCTTT
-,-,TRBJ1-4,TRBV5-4,CASSLAGVTNEKLFF,TGTGCCAGCAGCTTGGCGGGGGTAACTAATGAAAAACTGTTTTTT
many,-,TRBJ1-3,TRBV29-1,CSVLLDGNSGNTIYF,TGCAGCGTACTCCTTGACGGGAACTCTGGAAACACCATATATTTT
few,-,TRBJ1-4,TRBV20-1,CSARTGTNEKLFF,TGCAGTGCTAGAACAGGGACTAATGAAAAACTGTTTTTT
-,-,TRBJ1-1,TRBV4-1,CASSQVRAVRRNTEAFF,TGCGCCAGCAGCCAAGTTCGGGCGGTCAGACGGAACACTGAAGCTTTCTTT
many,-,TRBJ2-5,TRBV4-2,CASSQTRSGGGGETQYF,TGTGCCAGCAGCCAAACTCGATCTGGCGGTGGAGGAGAGACCCAGTACTTC
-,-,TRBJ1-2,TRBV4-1,CASSQQGRKYGYTF,TGCGCCAGCAGCCAGCAGGGCCGAAAGTATGGCTACACCTTC
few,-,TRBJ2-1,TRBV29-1,CSVEEGGPRPYNEQFF,TGCAGCGTTGAAGAGGGGGGGCCGAGACCCTACAATGAGCAGTTCTTC
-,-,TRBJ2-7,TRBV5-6,CASSLAMWGPSYEQYF,TGTGCCAGCAGCTTGGCGATGTGGGGACCTTCCTACGAGCAGTACTTC
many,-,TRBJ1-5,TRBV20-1,CSAGGGASNQPQHF,TGCAGTGCTGGGGGGGGCGCAAGCAATCAGCCCCAGCATTTT
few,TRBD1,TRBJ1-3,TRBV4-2,CASSQDTAGTAGNTIYF,TGTGCCAGCAGCCAAGACACAGCGGGGACAGCCGGAAACACCATATATTTT
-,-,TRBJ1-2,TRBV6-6,CASSLTPGQKYGYTF,TGTGCCAGCAGCCTAACGCCGGGCCAGAAATATGGCTACACCTTC
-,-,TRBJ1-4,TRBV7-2,CASSLEQERGKLFF,TGTGCCAGCAGCTTAGAACAGGAGCGGGGAAAACTGTTTTTT